These 5 T cell receptor beta chains were sequenced from one sample in a study of T-cell reconstitution after alpha-beta-depleted transplantation in children. Researchers prepared the TCRbeta library using unique molecular identifiers, the study reports. One entry per CDR3 protein, called by TCRdb with MiXCR from the PCR reads. The profile shows about 600,000 distinct CDR3 sequences, over 10% of them singletons. Sequenced material: PBMCs, mostly from graft donor cells, taken 360 days after TCRalphabeta/CD19-depleted stem cell transplant. These receptors were collected from a male patient younger than 18 who had a stem cell transplant for acute myeloid leukemia, so the T cells may come from the graft donor.

This clonotype came up a few times. The rearrangement uses TRBV28 and TRBJ1-5; D is unresolved. The germline V and J ends were trimmed by 5 bases and 6 bases, with 17 bases remaining between them. This CDR3 has 15 amino acids. CDR1 MDHEN and CDR2 SYDVKM come from the germline V gene. In DNA, the CDR3 is TGTGCCAGCAGTCCTCTTTGGTCGCCCCGTCAGCCCCAGCATTTT. The encoded protein is CASSPLWSPRQPQHF. The full variable domain, completed using reference TRBV28 and TRBJ1-5, is DVKVTQSSRYLVKRTGEKVFLECVQDMDHENMFWYRQDPGLGLRLIYFSYDVKMKEKGDIPEGYSVSREKKERFSLILESASTNQTSMYLCASSPLWSPRQPQHFGDGTRLSIL.

This clonotype was recorded many times. This sequence joins TRBV14 and TRBJ2-1; TRBD2 agrees at 10 bases. This CDR3 has 14 amino acids. Germline V gives CDR1 SGHDN, CDR2 FVKESK. Trimming at V came to 5 bases and at J to 4 bases, leaving 2 bases not matched to a gene. This CDR3 reads CASSGLAAYNEQFF. CDR3 DNA sequence: TGTGCCAGCAGCGGACTAGCGGCTTACAATGAGCAGTTCTTC.

The rearrangement uses TRBV28 and TRBJ2-1; maybe TRBD1 (6 bases). The germline gives CDR1 MDHEN, CDR2 SYDVKM. The CDR3 totals 11 residues. V lost 4 bases to trimming and J lost 14 bases, with 12 bases between them. The chain's CDR3 is CASSYGWDKFF. CDR3 coding DNA: TGTGCCAGCAGTTACGGGTGGGACAAGTTCTTC.

This clonotype was found a few times. The V and J genes are TRBV2 and TRBJ2-7; 15 nucleotides agree with TRBD2. Germline V CDR1 and CDR2: SNHLY, FYNNEI. Losses at the gene ends were 7 bases for V and 4 bases for J; bases not matched to a gene: 14. This CDR3 is built from 18 residues. CDR3 protein: CASTHGTSGRLPLYEQYF. The CDR3 DNA reads as TGTGCCAGCACCCATGGGACTAGCGGGAGGCTCCCCTTGTACGAGCAGTACTTC.

The chain combines TRBV20-1 with TRBJ2-7; possibly TRBD2 for D (6 bases). This CDR3 is built from 12 residues. V lost 1 base to trimming and J lost 3 bases, with 7 bases between them. Germline-derived CDR1 and CDR2 are DFQATT and SNEGSKA (reference sequence). Here the CDR3 DNA reads TGCAGTGCTAGAGGGGACTTCTACGAGCAGTACTTC. Translated: CSARGDFYEQYF.